This entry describes one T cell receptor beta chain. Its specificity is unknown. The data were taken from a study of T and B cells in COVID-19 patients. Across the study: Blood was sampled from COVID-19 patients who were either actively infected or recovered. Of 20 active-infection patients, 15 to 18 carried comorbidities linked to unfavorable COVID-19 outcome. Notes on the study in general: Active COVID-19 showed highly clonal TRB repertoires; recovery showed diversity and richness above healthy donors. In COVID-19 patients, T cell receptor beta variable and joining gene use was reportedly strongly skewed.

Multiplex PCR with BIOMED2 TRB-A/B primer pools amplified TRB rearrangements. From the multiplex PCR reads, TCRdb called clonotypes with MiXCR, one entry per CDR3 protein. The repertoire consists of 3,800 or so distinct CDR3 sequences, with roughly a quarter occurring once and the leading ten covering 15% to 20%. Each TRB amplification used roughly 250-550 ng of genomic DNA from blood. The germline V and J ends were trimmed by 3 bases and 3 bases, with 7 bases remaining between them. The CDR3 consists of 13 residues. Germline CDR1 SGHRS, CDR2 YFSETQ. The V and J genes are TRBV5-1 and TRBJ2-1; D possibly corresponds to TRBD1 (5 bases). Sample: blood. The receptor comes from a human donor with active COVID-19. This CDR3 reads CASSSRDYNEQFF. The DNA of the CDR3 is TGCGCCAGCAGCTCCAGGGACTACAATGAGCAGTTCTTC.